Listed below are T cell receptor beta chains from one sample, sequenced in a study of cytomegalovirus exposure and HLA in healthy donors. Using immunoSEQ multiplex PCR, the repertoire was profiled, and TCRdb retains in-frame clones only, with some absent. Of approximately 73,000 clones in the sample, roughly 63% were seen once. Source material: PBMCs. The receptor set was obtained from a man between 25 and 39 years old in good health and CMV-seropositive. Both conserved end residues are part of each CDR3. D genes are given only for firm matches. Only some rows state a clone size, as once, few, many or a class for expanded clones.

TRBV30	TRBD2	TRBJ2-2	-	15	TGTGCCTCGCATGTGCGGGGGGTCGCCACCGGGGAGCTGTTTTTT	CASHVRGVATGELFF
TRBV2	TRBD2	TRBJ2-5	few	16	TGTGCCAGCAGTGAAACCCTAGCGGGAGGCCAAGAGACCCAGTACTTC	CASSETLAGGQETQYF
TRBV6-5	TRBD2	TRBJ2-1	few	15	TGTGCCAGCAGTTACTCGGGACTAGCGGACAATGAGCAGTTCTTC	CASSYSGLADNEQFF
TRBV30	TRBD2	TRBJ2-7	few	18	TGTGCCTGGATCCCAAGACCCCCTACTAGCGGGAGTACCTACGAGCAGTACTTC	CAWIPRPPTSGSTYEQYF
TRBV6-5	-	TRBJ1-3	-	13	TGTGCCACATTTCGGGACTCTGGAAACACCATATATTTT	CATFRDSGNTIYF
TRBV7-9	-	TRBJ2-7	-	13	TGTGCCAGCAGCTCAGGGGCGGGTGATGAGCAGTACTTC	CASSSGAGDEQYF
TRBV18	-	TRBJ1-1	-	13	TGTGCCAGCTCACCAAGGGAGGGCACTGAAGCTTTCTTT	CASSPREGTEAFF
TRBV19	TRBD2	TRBJ2-1	-	19	TGTGCCAGTACCATGGGTTCGACTAGCGGGGGGGCTAAGGCGAGCGGGCAGTTCTTC	CASTMGSTSGGAKASGQFF
TRBV5-4	TRBD1	TRBJ2-2	-	16	TGTGCCAGCAGCTTGTGGGCTACAGGGGTAAAGGGGGAGCTGTTTTTT	CASSLWATGVKGELFF
TRBV9	-	TRBJ1-3	-	16	TGTGCCAGCAGCCCCGCTCCGGGGGTCTCTGGAAACACCATATATTTT	CASSPAPGVSGNTIYF
TRBV4-1	TRBD2	TRBJ2-5	few	16	TGCGCCAGCAGCGCTCCGGGACTAGCGAATCAAGAGACCCAGTACTTC	CASSAPGLANQETQYF
TRBV9	TRBD1	TRBJ1-6	-	15	TGTGCCAGCAGCCCCTGGACAGGAGAGAATTCACCCCTCCACTTT	CASSPWTGENSPLHF
TRBV11-2	TRBD2	TRBJ2-7	-	14	TGTGCCAGCAGCCCTCGGGGGGGCAGGTACGAGCAGTACTTC	CASSPRGGRYEQYF
TRBV12-1	-	TRBJ2-7	once	15	TGTGCCAGCAGCCCCACCCCGACAGGCTACTACGAGCAGTACTTC	CASSPTPTGYYEQYF
TRBV7-6	-	TRBJ1-6	-	14	TGTGCCAGCAGCTTAAGCCAGGCAAATTCACCCCTCCACTTT	CASSLSQANSPLHF
TRBV27	TRBD1	TRBJ1-5	few	13	TGTGCCAGCAGTCTGACAGGGAATCAGCCCCAGCATTTT	CASSLTGNQPQHF
TRBV28	TRBD2	TRBJ2-3	-	16	TGTGCCAGCAGTTTAGGGACTAGCGGGGGAGGAGATACGCAGTATTTT	CASSLGTSGGGDTQYF
TRBV9	-	TRBJ2-3	few	16	TGTGCCAGCAGCGTTACGTCTAGCGTTAGCACAGATACGCAGTATTTT	CASSVTSSVSTDTQYF
TRBV5-1	-	TRBJ2-7	-	12	TGCGCCAGCAGCCCGAGCTCCTACGAGCAGTACTTC	CASSPSSYEQYF
TRBV27	-	TRBJ1-1	-	16	TGTGCCAGCAGTTTAGGTTGGGGCGAGATGAACACTGAAGCTTTCTTT	CASSLGWGEMNTEAFF
TRBV2	TRBD1	TRBJ2-1	few	14	TGTGCCAGCAGTGCGGGGACAGGGAACAATGAGCAGTTCTTC	CASSAGTGNNEQFF
TRBV9	TRBD1	TRBJ1-2	few	16	TGTGCCAGCAGCGAACTGACAGGGCCAACTAACTATGGCTACACCTTC	CASSELTGPTNYGYTF
TRBV6-4	TRBD2	TRBJ2-2	-	16	TGTGCCAGCAGCCCAACCGGGACTAGCGGGATTGGGGAGCTGTTTTTT	CASSPTGTSGIGELFF
TRBV28	-	TRBJ1-3	-	15	TGTGCCAGCATCCCGGCGGGGTACTCTGGAAACACCATATATTTT	CASIPAGYSGNTIYF
TRBV30	-	TRBJ1-3	-	14	TGTGCCTGTTCCCCCGGACTCTCTGGAAACACCATATATTTT	CACSPGLSGNTIYF
TRBV11-2	TRBD2	TRBJ2-1	-	15	TGTGCCAGCAGCTTAGGGACTAGCGGCTACAATGAGCAGTTCTTC	CASSLGTSGYNEQFF
TRBV28	-	TRBJ1-1	few	11	TGTGCCACCGGAGCCGTGCCGAGGGCTTTCTTT	CATGAVPRAFF
TRBV4-1	-	TRBJ2-7	-	13	TGCGCCAGCAGCCAAGAATTGCAAGCGGGGCAGTACTTC	CASSQELQAGQYF
TRBV5-1	-	TRBJ2-3	-	17	TGCGCCAGCAGCTTTGTTCCAGGGCTCAAATCGGCAGATACGCAGTATTTT	CASSFVPGLKSADTQYF
TRBV10-1	-	TRBJ2-2	-	16	TGCGCCAGCAACCTCAAGATGGCTTATGACACCGGGGAGCTGTTTTTT	CASNLKMAYDTGELFF
TRBV30	TRBD2	TRBJ2-3	-	19	TGTGCCTGGTCCCCTGGGACTAGCGGGGGGGCCGTTCGGCCAGATACGCAGTATTTT	CAWSPGTSGGAVRPDTQYF
TRBV5-5	TRBD1	TRBJ1-5	-	13	TGTGCCAGCAGCTGGACAGGTAATCAGCCCCAGCATTTT	CASSWTGNQPQHF
TRBV4-1	TRBD2	TRBJ2-7	-	16	TGCGCCAGCAGCCAAGATATGGGCGGGAGGGCCTACGAGCAGTACTTC	CASSQDMGGRAYEQYF
TRBV2	-	TRBJ1-4	-	14	TGTGCCAGCAGTCGCCAGGGCCTAAATGAAAAACTGTTTTTT	CASSRQGLNEKLFF
TRBV4-2	-	TRBJ2-5	-	13	TGTGCCAGCAGCCAAGATCCGGGGGAGACCCAGTACTTC	CASSQDPGETQYF
TRBV5-1	TRBD1	TRBJ1-4	-	14	TGCGCCAGCAGCTTACAGGACAGGGGGGAAAAACTGTTTTTT	CASSLQDRGEKLFF
TRBV28	-	TRBJ2-7	-	14	TGTGCCAGCAGTTTCCAGGGGGGTAAATACGAGCAGTACTTC	CASSFQGGKYEQYF
TRBV19	TRBD1	TRBJ1-4	-	15	TGTGCCAGTAGTCAGCTCAGGGGGCGAAGGGAAAAACTGTTTTTT	CASSQLRGRREKLFF
TRBV7-3	TRBD2	TRBJ2-3	-	14	TGTGCCAGCAGTTCGGGCGGGAGTACTGATACGCAGTATTTT	CASSSGGSTDTQYF
TRBV11-1	TRBD2	TRBJ2-3	-	15	TGTGCCAGCAGCTTAGCTGGCGGGAGGGCACATACGCAGTATTTT	CASSLAGGRAHTQYF
TRBV6-1	-	TRBJ2-7	-	13	TGTGCCAGCAGTGAATCCGGGGACTACGAGCAGTACTTC	CASSESGDYEQYF
TRBV6-1	TRBD2	TRBJ2-2	-	15	TGTGCCGCCTTGGATAGCGGGAGAGTCACCGGGGAGCTGTTTTTT	CAALDSGRVTGELFF
TRBV18	-	TRBJ2-7	-	14	TGTGCCAGCTCACCAACGTCGCTATCCTACGAGCAGTACTTC	CASSPTSLSYEQYF
TRBV2	-	TRBJ1-2	-	11	TGTGCCAGCATGAACTTCGAGGGCTACACCTTC	CASMNFEGYTF
TRBV5-3	-	TRBJ1-5	-	15	TGTGCCAGAAGCCTCTCAGGGTATAGCAATCAGCCCCAGCATTTT	CARSLSGYSNQPQHF